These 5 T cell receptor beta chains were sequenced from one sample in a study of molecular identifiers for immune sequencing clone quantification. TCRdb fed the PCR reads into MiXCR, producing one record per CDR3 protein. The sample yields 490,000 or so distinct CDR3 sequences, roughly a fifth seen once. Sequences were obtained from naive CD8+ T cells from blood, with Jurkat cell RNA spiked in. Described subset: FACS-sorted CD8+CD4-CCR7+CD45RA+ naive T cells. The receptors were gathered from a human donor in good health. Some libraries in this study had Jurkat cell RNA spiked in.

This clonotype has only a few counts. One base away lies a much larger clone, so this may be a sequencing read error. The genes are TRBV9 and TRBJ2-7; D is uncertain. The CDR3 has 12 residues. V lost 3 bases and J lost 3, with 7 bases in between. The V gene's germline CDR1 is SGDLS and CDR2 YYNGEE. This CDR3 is CASSGGNYEQYF. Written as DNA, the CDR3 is TGTGCCAGCAGCGGGGGAAACTACGAGCAGTACTTC.

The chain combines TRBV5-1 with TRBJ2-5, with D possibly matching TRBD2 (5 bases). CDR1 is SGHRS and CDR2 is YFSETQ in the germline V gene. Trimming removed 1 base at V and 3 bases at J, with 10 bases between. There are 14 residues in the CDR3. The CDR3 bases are TGCGCCAGCAGCTTGTCGGACTTAGAAGAGACCCAGTACTTC. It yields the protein CASSLSDLEETQYF.

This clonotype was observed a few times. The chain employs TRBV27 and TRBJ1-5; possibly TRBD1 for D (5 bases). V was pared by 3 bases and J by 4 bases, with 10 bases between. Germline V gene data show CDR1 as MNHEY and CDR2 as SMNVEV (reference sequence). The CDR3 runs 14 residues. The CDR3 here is CASSLNQGNQPQHF. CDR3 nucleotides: TGTGCCAGCAGTTTGAACCAGGGAAATCAGCCCCAGCATTTT.

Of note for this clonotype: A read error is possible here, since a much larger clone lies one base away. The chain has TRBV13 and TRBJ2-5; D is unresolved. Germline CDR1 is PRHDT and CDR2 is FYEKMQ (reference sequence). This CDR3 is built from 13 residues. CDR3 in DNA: TGTGCCAGCAGCCAACAGCCCGCAGAGATCCAGTACTTC. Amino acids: CASSQQPAEIQYF.

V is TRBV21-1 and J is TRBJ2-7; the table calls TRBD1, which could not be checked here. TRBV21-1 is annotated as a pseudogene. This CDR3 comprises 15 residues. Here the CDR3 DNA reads TGTGCCAGCAGCAAAAAGGGGGGCAGGGGGTACGAGCAGTACTTC. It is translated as CASSKKGGRGYEQYF.